The rows below give T cell receptor beta chains drawn from one sample of a study of graft-versus-host responses after intestinal transplantation. Repertoires were generated with immunoSEQ multiplex PCR, while TCRdb's copy carries only in-frame clones and drops some. The sample contains under 30,000 clones, approximately 83% of which appear only once. Sequencing was performed on PBMCs, taken roughly 68 weeks after intestinal transplant. The receptors stem from a human patient who received an intestinal transplant, so some T cells may come from the graft donor. Both conserved end residues are part of each CDR3. The D gene is left open where the match is weak. The size entry is marked missing in some rows and otherwise reads once, few, many or a size class.

d_gene	v_gene	j_gene	abundance	CDR3nt	CDR3aa
NA	TRBV9	TRBJ2-7	NA	TGTGCCAGCAGCGTAGGGCCTACCTACGAGCAGTACTTC	CASSVGPTYEQYF
NA	TRBV7-9	TRBJ1-2	NA	TGTGCCAGCAGCTTAGAGGGAAACAGAGCTAACTATGGCTACACCTTC	CASSLEGNRANYGYTF
TRBD2	TRBV10-3	TRBJ2-7	NA	TGTGCCATCAGGCCAACTAGCGGGAGGGAGGACGAGCAGTACTTC	CAIRPTSGREDEQYF
TRBD1	TRBV2	TRBJ1-4	NA	TGTGCCAGCAGTCGTCCGGGACAGGACACTAATGAAAAACTGTTTTTT	CASSRPGQDTNEKLFF
NA	TRBV14	TRBJ2-1	NA	TGTGCCAGCGGGGTGGCCTACAATGAGCAGTTCTTC	CASGVAYNEQFF
TRBD2	TRBV6-6	TRBJ2-7	NA	TGTGCCAGCAGGCTAGCGGGAGGATACGAGCAGTACTTC	CASRLAGGYEQYF
NA	TRBV6-1	TRBJ1-4	NA	TGTGCCAGCAGTGCTCAGACGGGGAATGAAAAACTGTTTTTT	CASSAQTGNEKLFF
TRBD1	TRBV19	TRBJ2-1	NA	TGTGCCAGTAGTAAGGGACAGGGGTCTCACAATGAGCAGTTCTTC	CASSKGQGSHNEQFF
NA	TRBV9	TRBJ2-6	NA	TGTGCCAGCAGCGTAAAACAGGTCTCTGGGGCCAACGTCCTGACTTTC	CASSVKQVSGANVLTF
NA	TRBV7-2	TRBJ2-1	once	TGTGCCAGCAGCTTAGCCGGTACCAAGAATGAGCAGTTCTTC	CASSLAGTKNEQFF